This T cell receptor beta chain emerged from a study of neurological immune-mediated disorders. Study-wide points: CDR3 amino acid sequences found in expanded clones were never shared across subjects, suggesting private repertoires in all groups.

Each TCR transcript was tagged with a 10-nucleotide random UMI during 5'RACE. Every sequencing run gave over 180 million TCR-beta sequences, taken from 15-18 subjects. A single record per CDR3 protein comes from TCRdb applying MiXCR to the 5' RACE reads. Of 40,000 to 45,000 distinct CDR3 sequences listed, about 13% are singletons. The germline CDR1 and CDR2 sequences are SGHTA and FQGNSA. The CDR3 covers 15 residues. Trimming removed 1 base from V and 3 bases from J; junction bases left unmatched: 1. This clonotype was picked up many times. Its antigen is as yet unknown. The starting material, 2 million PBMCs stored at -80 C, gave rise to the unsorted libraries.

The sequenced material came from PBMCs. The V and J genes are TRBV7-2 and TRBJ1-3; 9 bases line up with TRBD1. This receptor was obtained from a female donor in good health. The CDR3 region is CASSLDRGHGNTIYF. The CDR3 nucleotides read TGTGCCAGCAGCTTAGACAGGGGGCATGGAAACACCATATATTTT.